This entry describes one TCR beta chain. Repertoires were generated with immunoSEQ multiplex PCR, while TCRdb's copy carries only in-frame clones and drops some. The data hold about 190,000 clones, with 90% to 95% observed a single time. These data belong to a study of T cell responses to AZD1222 COVID-19 vaccine. The CDR3 contains 14 residues. CDR1 is PRHDT, CDR2 FYEKMQ, per germline (reference sequence). After removal of 5 bases from V and 4 bases from J, the junction contained 6 bases not matched to a gene. V and J are TRBV13 and TRBJ2-7, with 9 positions matching TRBD1. The sequence derives from an adult in good health. Sample: peripheral blood, taken on day 0 of AZD1222 vaccination. The CDR3 region has the DNA TGTGCCAGCAGCCTAACAGGGGGCGCTTACGAGCAGTACTTC. Its protein product is CASSLTGGAYEQYF.